These 32 T cell receptor beta chains were all obtained from the same sample, sequenced in a study of T cell repertoires in ileal Crohn's disease. Measured with immunoSEQ multiplex PCR; TCRdb has only the in-frame clones, and not every one. Of approximately 3,000 clones listed, about two thirds are singletons. Time point meaning: proximal margin of the surgical specimen (macroscopically non-inflamed). The specimen was ileal tissue. Receptors were obtained from an adult with Crohn's disease.

The CDR3 is CASRRGEPYNEQFF. DNA for the CDR3: TGCGCCAGCAGGAGGGGGGAACCCTACAATGAGCAGTTCTTC. The J gene is TRBJ2-1, the V gene TRBV5-1; D may correspond to TRBD1 or TRBD2 (6 bases each). Deletions cut 5 bases from V and 2 bases from J, with 11 bases between. Germline CDR1 reads SGHRS; CDR2 reads YFSETQ. CDR3 length: 14 residues.

The chain links TRBV9 to TRBJ2-5; TRBD2 aligns across 10 bases. This CDR3 is built from 14 residues. CDR1 and CDR2 from the germline V gene are SGDLS and YYNGEE. V was pared by 3 bases and J by 5 bases, with 4 bases of the junction left unmatched. CDR3 nucleotide sequence: TGTGCCAGCAGCGCTTTAGCGGGAGGTGAGACCCAGTACTTC. Translating it yields CASSALAGGETQYF.

The chain combines TRBV7-9 with TRBJ2-7; D ambiguous. Looked up from germline, CDR1 is SEHNR and CDR2 is FQNEAQ (reference sequence). V was clipped by 3 bases and J by 6 bases, with 12 bases between them. CDR3 size: 13 residues. The CDR3, as DNA: TGTGCCAGCAGCTTGGAAGGATCCGGCGAGCAGTACTTC. This sequence encodes CASSLEGSGEQYF.

V usage is TRBV11-2 and J usage is TRBJ1-1; D may be TRBD1 (5 bases). V was clipped by 1 base and J by 4 bases, with 10 bases between them. The germline gives CDR1 SGHAT, CDR2 FQNNGV. CDR3 length equals 14 residues. CDR3 in amino acids: CASSLVRGGTEAFF. The CDR3 DNA sequence: TGTGCCAGCAGCTTAGTAAGGGGTGGCACTGAAGCTTTCTTT.

This chain connects TRBV18 to TRBJ1-2, with D possibly matching TRBD1 (5 bases). The CDR3 spans 13 residues. V was trimmed by 3 bases and J by 2 bases, leaving 7 bases between them. Germline CDR1 is KGHSH and CDR2 is LQKENI. Here the CDR3 DNA reads TGTGCCAGCTCACCGGACACGAACTATGGCTACACCTTC. Translated, it gives CASSPDTNYGYTF.

The rearrangement uses TRBV6-1 and TRBJ1-2; no clear D. The CDR3 is 12 residues long. The V gene lost 5 bases and the J gene lost 3 bases, with 7 bases spanning the gap. Germline V gives CDR1 MNHNS, CDR2 SASEGT. The CDR3: CASSTVYYGYTF. DNA of the CDR3: TGTGCCAGCAGTACAGTATACTATGGCTACACCTTC.

Only one count was recorded for this clone. The chain employs TRBV6-5 and TRBJ1-4, with a tentative D call TRBD1 (5 bases). Germline assignment: CDR1 MNHEY and CDR2 SVGAGI. The ends were cut back, 9 bases at V and 6 bases at J, with 11 bases in the middle. This CDR3 comprises 12 residues. This CDR3 reads CASSPGDEKLFF. DNA of the CDR3: TGTGCCAGTAGCCCGGGGGATGAAAAACTGTTTTTT.

This clone was observed a handful of times. The CDR3 region has the DNA TGTGCCAGCAGTGTTGGGTTTCGAACTGAAGCTTTCTTT. Its protein is CASSVGFRTEAFF. This chain joins TRBV25-1 and TRBJ1-1; D ambiguous. V was shortened by 4 bases and J by 5 bases, with 11 bases between the two germline ends. Per germline, CDR1 MGHDK and CDR2 SYGVNS. The CDR3 has 13 amino acids.

The chain uses TRBV7-8 and TRBJ2-7, with 8 bases aligning to TRBD2. Germline V lookup: CDR1 SGHVS, CDR2 FQNEAQ. Trimming at V came to 5 bases and at J to 4 bases, leaving 7 bases not matched to a gene. This CDR3 region has 14 residues. The CDR3 nucleotides are TGTGCCAGCAGCCCCCGGGAGGGTTCTTACGAGCAGTACTTC. This translates into CASSPREGSYEQYF.

CDR3 residues: CASTHGAEETPLHF. CDR3 bases: TGTGCCAGTACCCACGGGGCCGAAGAGACACCCCTCCACTTT. The chain links TRBV19 to TRBJ1-6; weak D call: TRBD1 (5 bases). CDR1 is LNHDA and CDR2 is SQIVND in the germline V gene (reference sequence). The CDR3 runs to 14 residues. V lost 7 bases and J lost 11, with 18 bases in between.

This clone was seen only a few times. The chain combines TRBV19 with TRBJ1-1; no clear D. Deletions cut 3 bases from V and 4 bases from J, with 15 bases between. The CDR3 is 15 residues long. From germline, CDR1 is LNHDA and CDR2 SQIVND (reference sequence). The CDR3 reads CASSIIGGRFTEAFF. The CDR3 DNA is TGTGCCAGTAGTATTATAGGAGGACGGTTCACTGAAGCTTTCTTT. Filled out from reference TRBV19 and TRBJ1-1, the complete variable domain reads DGGITQSPKYLFRKEGQNVTLSCEQNLNHDAMYWYRQDPGQGLRLIYYSQIVNDFQKGDIAEGYSVSREKKESFPLTVTSAQKNPTAFYLCASSIIGGRFTEAFFGQGTRLTVV.

This clone was seen more than once but under ten times. CDR3 bases: TGTGCCTGGAGTGCCGAGGGGGAGGGGAACACTGAAGCTTTCTTT. Translation gives CAWSAEGEGNTEAFF. This sequence joins TRBV30 and TRBJ1-1; tentative D call: TRBD1 (6 bases). The CDR3 spans 15 residues. Trimming took 1 base from V and 1 from J, leaving 13 bases between them. In germline, CDR1 is GTSNPN, CDR2 SVGIG (reference sequence). Full variable domain (remainder filled in from reference TRBV30 and TRBJ1-1): SQTIHQWPATLVQPVGSPLSLECTVEGTSNPNLYWYRQAAGRGLQLLFYSVGIGQISSEVPQNLSASRPQDRQFILSSKKLLLSDSGFYLCAWSAEGEGNTEAFFGQGTRLTVV.

The rearrangement uses TRBV6-5 and TRBJ1-4; no clear D. Germline V gene sequence: CDR1 MNHEY, CDR2 SVGAGI. With 6 bases removed from V and 0 bases from J, the gap between germline ends came to 8 bases. The CDR3 runs to 14 residues. The CDR3: CASRKQSTNEKLFF. Here the CDR3 DNA reads TGTGCCAGCAGAAAACAGTCAACTAATGAAAAACTGTTTTTT.

V is TRBV9 and J is TRBJ1-2, with D unresolved. Trimming pared 0 bases from V and 6 bases from J, leaving 9 bases between. CDR1 SGDLS and CDR2 YYNGEE come from the germline V gene. CDR3 size: 13 residues. The CDR3 DNA reads as TGTGCCAGCAGCGTAGGGTTTTCGGATGGCTACACCTTC. Translating it yields CASSVGFSDGYTF.

This chain links TRBV10-1 with TRBJ1-1; unclear D gene. Germline V gene sequence: CDR1 WNHNN, CDR2 SYGVQD (reference sequence). Trimming removed 6 bases at V and 0 bases at J, with 5 bases between. This CDR3 is 12 amino acids long. CDR3 residues: CASRGLNTEAFF. CDR3 coding DNA: TGCGCCAGCAGGGGCCTGAACACTGAAGCTTTCTTT.

The chain combines TRBV6-4 with TRBJ1-2; D possibly corresponds to TRBD1 (5 bases). The V end lost 2 bases, the J end lost 2 bases, and 18 bases lay between the germline ends. Germline V gives CDR1 MRHNA, CDR2 SNTAGT. This CDR3 is built from 17 residues. CDR3 protein: CASSDPGTPLVNYGYTF. The CDR3 nucleotides read TGTGCCAGCAGTGACCCAGGGACCCCTTTGGTGAACTATGGCTACACCTTC.

V gene TRBV7-2 combines with J gene TRBJ1-6; 8 positions agree with TRBD1. The CDR3 totals 13 residues. Germline V lookup: CDR1 SGHTA, CDR2 FQGNSA. The V gene end was trimmed by 5 bases and the J gene end by 14 bases; junction bases not matched to a gene: 8. The CDR3 loop is CASSPGQGLTLHF. The CDR3 DNA is TGTGCCAGCAGCCCAGGACAGGGTTTGACCCTCCACTTT.

This clone showed up just once. This chain joins TRBV7-9 and TRBJ2-6; D ambiguous. Germline V gene sequence: CDR1 SEHNR, CDR2 FQNEAQ (reference sequence). Trimming took 1 base from V and 0 from J, leaving 1 base between them. The CDR3 runs 14 residues. The CDR3: CASSLDSGANVLTF. The DNA for the CDR3 is TGTGCCAGCAGCTTAGACTCTGGGGCCAACGTCCTGACTTTC.

The chain links TRBV18 to TRBJ1-1; TRBD1 agrees at 9 bases. The CDR3 runs to 15 residues. Germline assignment: CDR1 KGHSH and CDR2 LQKENI. The trim removed 4 bases at V and 3 bases at J, leaving 6 bases unmatched. CDR3 DNA: TGTGCCAGCTCACTATCGACAGGGGGGGACACTGAAGCTTTCTTT. Its protein product is CASSLSTGGDTEAFF.

The J gene is TRBJ1-4, the V gene TRBV2; D call uncertain. This CDR3 is 15 amino acids long. CDR1 is SNHLY, CDR2 FYNNEI, per germline. The V gene lost 7 bases and the J gene lost 0 bases, with 12 bases spanning the gap. CDR3 residues: CASKEGITTNEKLFF. The CDR3 nucleotides are TGTGCCAGCAAGGAGGGCATAACAACTAATGAAAAACTGTTTTTT.

This clone has just one count. The rearrangement joins TRBV5-1 to TRBJ2-3; possible D gene TRBD2, 6 bases. The CDR3 is made up of 16 amino acids. Trimming took off 1 base at V and 2 bases at J, with 14 bases between the two ends. Looked up from germline, CDR1 is SGHRS and CDR2 is YFSETQ. The CDR3 region has the DNA TGCGCCAGCAGCTTGTCACTAGCCGCCGACACAGATACGCAGTATTTT. This encodes CASSLSLAADTDTQYF.

V and J are TRBV5-1 and TRBJ1-1; 8 bases align to TRBD1. With 0 bases clipped from V and 3 bases from J, the junction kept 1 base outside the gene matches. Germline V gives CDR1 SGHRS, CDR2 YFSETQ. There are 14 residues in the CDR3. In DNA form, the CDR3 reads TGCGCCAGCAGCTTGGGACAGGGGCACACTGAAGCTTTCTTT. Protein product: CASSLGQGHTEAFF.

This clone was picked up a small number of times. This rearrangement joins TRBV5-1 to TRBJ2-1, with D uncertain. Trimming took 1 base from V and 8 from J, leaving 7 bases between them. Germline V lookup: CDR1 SGHRS, CDR2 YFSETQ. The CDR3 has 12 residues. CDR3 DNA sequence: TGCGCCAGCAGCTTGTGGGAACATGAGCAGTTCTTC. This sequence encodes CASSLWEHEQFF.

The chain carries TRBV10-1 and TRBJ2-3; D is unclear. Germline lookup yields CDR1 WNHNN and CDR2 SYGVQD (reference sequence). The CDR3 runs 15 residues. V was cut by 2 bases and J by 1 base, with 10 bases left in between. CDR3 bases: TGCGCCAGCAGTGAGACCCCCTCGGGCACAGATACGCAGTATTTT. This encodes CASSETPSGTDTQYF.

This clone is medium-sized within its sample. The gene calls are TRBV7-2 and TRBJ2-7; possibly TRBD1 for D (6 bases). Trimming shortened V by 4 bases and J by 2 bases, and 15 bases separated the two germline ends. CDR1 is SGHTA, CDR2 FQGNSA, per germline. The length of the CDR3 is 15 residues. CDR3 protein: CASSYSPGAAYEQYF. The CDR3 DNA sequence: TGTGCCAGCAGCTATTCCCCAGGGGCCGCCTACGAGCAGTACTTC.

This chain uses TRBV10-3 with TRBJ1-4; D is unresolved. The CDR3 runs to 14 residues. V shed 3 bases and J shed 4 bases, with 9 bases lying between them. Germline CDR1 reads ENHRY; CDR2 reads SYGVKD. This chain's CDR3 is CAISEGLVNEKLFF. The CDR3 region has the DNA TGTGCCATCAGTGAAGGGCTTGTTAATGAAAAACTGTTTTTT.

This chain links TRBV6-5 with TRBJ2-3, with 7 bases aligning to TRBD2. This CDR3 has 15 amino acids. The V gene's germline CDR1 is MNHEY and CDR2 SVGAGI. The V gene end was trimmed by 5 bases and the J gene end by 0 bases; junction bases not matched to a gene: 5. The CDR3 here is CASSLLAASTDTQYF. DNA of the CDR3: TGTGCCAGCAGTCTCCTAGCGGCGAGCACAGATACGCAGTATTTT.

This clone is large by share. The chain is built from TRBV9 and TRBJ2-3; D may be TRBD1 or TRBD2 (6 bases each). V lost 3 bases to trimming and J lost 6 bases, with 17 bases between them. CDR3 length: 15 residues. In germline, CDR1 is SGDLS, CDR2 YYNGEE. Written as DNA, the CDR3 is TGTGCCAGCAGCGGTCTCGGGGGCGGCGGGGATACGCAGTATTTT. Translation gives CASSGLGGGGDTQYF.

This chain joins TRBV11-2 and TRBJ2-1, with 7 positions matching TRBD2. Trimming removed 0 bases from V and 2 bases from J; junction bases left unmatched: 7. Germline V gives CDR1 SGHAT, CDR2 FQNNGV. The CDR3 sequence is 17 residues long. The CDR3 spells CASSLDRGGRAYNEQFF. CDR3 nucleotides: TGTGCCAGCAGCTTAGATCGAGGTGGGAGGGCCTACAATGAGCAGTTCTTC.

The rearrangement joins TRBV5-6 to TRBJ1-2, with D possibly TRBD1 on 6 matching bases. This CDR3 is built from 14 residues. Germline V gene lookup returns CDR1 SGHDT and CDR2 YYEEEE. V gave up 7 bases and J gave up 3 bases, with 16 bases separating them. CDR3 coding DNA: TGTGCCAGCGCGACAGGAGATGGTGACTATGGCTACACCTTC. As protein: CASATGDGDYGYTF.

This clone was counted between two and nine times. This chain uses TRBV21-1 with TRBJ1-3; TRBD1, the table's D call, lacks a check against the DNA. TRBV21-1 is reported as a pseudogene. The CDR3 spans 20 residues. CDR3 DNA: TGTGCCAGCAGCAGCGTAGACAGGGTTAGGGGATTCAACTCTGGAAACACCATATATTTT. Translating it yields CASSSVDRVRGFNSGNTIYF.

The rearrangement joins TRBV5-1 to TRBJ2-1; D is ambiguous. Trimming pared 1 base from V and 1 base from J, leaving 9 bases between. Germline assignment: CDR1 SGHRS and CDR2 YFSETQ. The CDR3 is made up of 15 amino acids. CDR3 bases: TGCGCCAGCAGCTTGTCGGTACAGTCCTACAATGAGCAGTTCTTC. Protein product: CASSLSVQSYNEQFF. Full variable domain (rest looked up from reference TRBV5-1 and TRBJ2-1): KAGVTQTPRYLIKTRGQQVTLSCSPISGHRSVSWYQQTPGQGLQFLFEYFSETQRNKGNFPGRFSGRQFSNSRSEMNVSTLELGDSALYLCASSLSVQSYNEQFFGPGTRLTVL.